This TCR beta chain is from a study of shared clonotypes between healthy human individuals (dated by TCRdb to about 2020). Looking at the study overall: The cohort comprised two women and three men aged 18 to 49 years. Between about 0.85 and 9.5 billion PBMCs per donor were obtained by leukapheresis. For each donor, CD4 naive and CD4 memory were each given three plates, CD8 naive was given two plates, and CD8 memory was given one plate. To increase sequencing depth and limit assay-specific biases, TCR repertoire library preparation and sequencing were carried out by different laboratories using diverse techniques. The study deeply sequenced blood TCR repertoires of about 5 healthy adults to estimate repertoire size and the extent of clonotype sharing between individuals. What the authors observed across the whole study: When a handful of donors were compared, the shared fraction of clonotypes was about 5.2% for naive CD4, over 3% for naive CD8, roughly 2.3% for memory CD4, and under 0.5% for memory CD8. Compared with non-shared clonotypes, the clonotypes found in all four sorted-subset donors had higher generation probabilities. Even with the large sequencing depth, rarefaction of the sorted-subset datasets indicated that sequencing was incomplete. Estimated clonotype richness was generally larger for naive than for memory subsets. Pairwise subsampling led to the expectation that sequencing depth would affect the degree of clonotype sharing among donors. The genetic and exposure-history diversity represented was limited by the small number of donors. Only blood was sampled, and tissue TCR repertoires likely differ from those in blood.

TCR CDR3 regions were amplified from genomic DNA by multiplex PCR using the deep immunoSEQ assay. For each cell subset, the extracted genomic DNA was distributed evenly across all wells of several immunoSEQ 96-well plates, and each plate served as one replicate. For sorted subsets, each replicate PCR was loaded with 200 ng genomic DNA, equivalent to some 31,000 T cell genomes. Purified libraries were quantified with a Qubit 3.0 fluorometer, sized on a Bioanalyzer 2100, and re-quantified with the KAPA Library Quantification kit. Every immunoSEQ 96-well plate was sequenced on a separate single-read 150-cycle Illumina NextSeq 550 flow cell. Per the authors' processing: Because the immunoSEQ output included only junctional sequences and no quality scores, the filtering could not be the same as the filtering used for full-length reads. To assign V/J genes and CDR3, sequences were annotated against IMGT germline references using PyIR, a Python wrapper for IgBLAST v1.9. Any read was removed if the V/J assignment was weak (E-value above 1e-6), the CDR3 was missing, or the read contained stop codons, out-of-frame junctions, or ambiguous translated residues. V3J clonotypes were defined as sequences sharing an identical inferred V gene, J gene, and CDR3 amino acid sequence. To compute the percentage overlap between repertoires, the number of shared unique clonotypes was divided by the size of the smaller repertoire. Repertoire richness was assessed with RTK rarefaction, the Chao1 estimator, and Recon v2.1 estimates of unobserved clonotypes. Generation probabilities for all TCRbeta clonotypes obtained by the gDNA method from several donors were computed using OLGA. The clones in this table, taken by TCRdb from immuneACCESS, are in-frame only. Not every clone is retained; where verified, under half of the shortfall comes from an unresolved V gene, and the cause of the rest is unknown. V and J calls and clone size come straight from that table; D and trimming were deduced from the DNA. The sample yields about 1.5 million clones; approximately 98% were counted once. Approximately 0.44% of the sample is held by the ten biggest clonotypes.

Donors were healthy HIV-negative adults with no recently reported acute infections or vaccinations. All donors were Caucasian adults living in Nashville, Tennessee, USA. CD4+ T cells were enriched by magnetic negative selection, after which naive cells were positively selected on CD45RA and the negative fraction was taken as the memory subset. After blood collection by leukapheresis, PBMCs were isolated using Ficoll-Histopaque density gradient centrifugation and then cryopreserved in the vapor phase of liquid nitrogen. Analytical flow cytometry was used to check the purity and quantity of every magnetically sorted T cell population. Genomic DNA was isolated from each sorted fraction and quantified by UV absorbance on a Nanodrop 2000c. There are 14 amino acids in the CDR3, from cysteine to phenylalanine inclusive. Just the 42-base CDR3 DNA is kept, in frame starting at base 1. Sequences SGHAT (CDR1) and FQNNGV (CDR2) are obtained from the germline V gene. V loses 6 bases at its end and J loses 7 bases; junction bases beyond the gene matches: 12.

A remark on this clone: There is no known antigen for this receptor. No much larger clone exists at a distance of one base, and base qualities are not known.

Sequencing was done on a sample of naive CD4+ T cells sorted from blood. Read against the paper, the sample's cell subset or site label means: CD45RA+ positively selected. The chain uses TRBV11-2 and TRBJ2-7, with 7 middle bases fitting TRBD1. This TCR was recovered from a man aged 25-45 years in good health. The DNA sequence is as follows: TGTGCCAGCAGTTCGGCCAGGGGGTGGCGTGAGCAGTACTTC. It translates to CASSSARGWREQYF.